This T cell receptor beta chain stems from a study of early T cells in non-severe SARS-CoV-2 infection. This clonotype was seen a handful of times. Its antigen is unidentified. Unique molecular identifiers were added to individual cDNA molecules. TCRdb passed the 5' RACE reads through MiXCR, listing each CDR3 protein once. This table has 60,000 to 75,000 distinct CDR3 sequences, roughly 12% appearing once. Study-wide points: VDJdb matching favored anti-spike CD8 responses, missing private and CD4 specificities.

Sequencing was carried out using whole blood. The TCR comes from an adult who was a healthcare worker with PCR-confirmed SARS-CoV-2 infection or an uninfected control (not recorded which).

This CDR3 is CASSPRREGTGTQYF. The CDR3 DNA reads TGTGCCAGCAGCCCCCGACGGGAGGGGACGGGTACGCAGTATTTT. The chain couples TRBV9 to TRBJ2-3, with TRBD2 matching 8 bases. V gave up 4 bases and J gave up 8 bases; unmatched junction bases: 12. Looked up from germline, CDR1 is SGDLS and CDR2 is YYNGEE. The CDR3 totals 15 residues.